These T cell receptor beta chains were read from a single sample in a study of CD8+CD57+ T cells in acquired aplastic anemia. One entry per CDR3 protein, called by TCRdb with MiXCR from the reads. The sample has roughly 250,000 distinct CDR3 sequences, 82% seen once. Sequenced input: sorted CD4+, CD8+, or CD8+CD57+ T cells (not recorded which) from PBMCs. Receptors originate from a human donor with aplastic anemia. The CDR3 runs from the conserved cysteine through the conserved F or W. The D gene is left open where the match is weak. Size is stated for part of the rows, as once, few or many counts, or as a class when the clone is expanded.

TRBD2	TRBV7-2	TRBJ2-1	NA	CASSLTSGACDTQFF	TGTGCCAGCAGCTTAACTAGCGGGGCCTGCGATACGCAGTTCTTC
NA	TRBV6-6	TRBJ1-2	NA	CASSEGRYGYTF	TGTGCCAGCAGTGAGGGCCGCTATGGCTACACCTTC
TRBD1	TRBV7-9	TRBJ2-5	NA	CATHRGRETENHEF	TGTGCCACACACAGGGGCAGGGAGACCGAGAACCACGAGTTC
NA	TRBV20-1	TRBJ2-5	NA	CSARKAGETQYF	TGCAGTGCCCGAAAGGCCGGAGAGACCCAGTACTTC
NA	TRBV9	TRBJ1-2	NA	CASSVWWTDNTGYTF	TGTGCCAGCAGCGTGTGGTGGACAGATAACACCGGCTACACCTTC
TRBD2	TRBV7-2	TRBJ2-5	NA	CASSLGGGSQETQYF	TGTGCCAGCAGCTTGGGGGGGGGGTCACAAGAGACCCAGTACTTC
NA	TRBV7-9	TRBJ2-1	NA	CASSLQVRDTSDFQFF	TGTGCCAGCAGCCTTCAAGTAAGAGATACGAGCGATTTTCAGTTCTTC
TRBD2	TRBV6-5	TRBJ2-5	many	CASSYNSGETQYF	TGTGCCAGCAGTTACAATAGCGGGGAGACCCAGTACTTC
NA	TRBV7-6	TRBJ2-3	NA	CASSPVVPGDHEQF	TGTGCCAGCAGCCCAGTTGTCCCGGGAGACCACGAGCAGTTT
NA	TRBV7-3	TRBJ2-7	few	CASSSRGTCGETQF	TGTGCCAGCAGTTCTCGCGGGACTTGCGGCGAGACCCAGTTC
NA	TRBV24-1	TRBJ2-3	once	CATSLGLGGGAQYF	TGTGCCACCAGTCTTGGACTAGGGGGCGGTGCGCAGTATTTT
NA	TRBV11-2	TRBJ1-6	NA	CASSSGLYDPPLHF	TGTGCCAGCAGCTCGGGCCTCTATGACCCACCCCTCCACTTT
NA	TRBV7-2	TRBJ1-1	NA	CASSLDIGSGDKHFF	TGTGCCAGCAGCTTAGATATCGGGAGCGGAGATAAGCATTTCTTT
NA	TRBV2	TRBJ1-1	NA	CASRGGDTQAGNSEAFF	TGTGCCAGCAGGGGGGGGGACACACAGGCAGGAAATTCTGAAGCTTTCTTT
NA	TRBV5-6	TRBJ2-5	NA	CASSLMMGGETQYF	TGTGCCAGCAGCTTGATGATGGGGGGAGAGACCCAGTACTTC
NA	TRBV7-2	TRBJ2-3	once	CASSLTGGADSQYF	TGTGCCAGCAGCTTGACGGGGGGCGCCGATTCGCAGTATTTT
TRBD1	TRBV5-1	TRBJ2-7	NA	CASSTGAQGAYEQYF	TGCGCCAGCAGCACAGGCGCTCAGGGGGCCTACGAGCAGTACTTC
NA	TRBV5-8	TRBJ2-5	NA	CAVLGETETQYF	TGTGCCGTCCTTGGGGAGACGGAGACCCAGTACTTC
TRBD1	TRBV2	TRBJ2-7	once	CASSDFTGQSYEQYF	TGTGCCAGCAGTGATTTTACGGGACAGAGCTACGAGCAGTACTTC
NA	TRBV20-1	TRBJ2-5	NA	CSARVIQETQYF	TGCAGTGCTAGAGTCATCCAAGAGACCCAGTACTTC
NA	TRBV5-1	TRBJ2-3	NA	CASSLGPGTKYF	TGCGCCAGCAGCTTAGGGCCAGGAACGAAGTATTTT
NA	TRBV2	TRBJ1-1	NA	CASGKGNTEAFF	TGTGCCAGCGGCAAGGGGAACACTGAAGCTTTCTTT
NA	TRBV3-1	TRBJ1-1	NA	CASSQGRRLNTEAFF	TGTGCCAGCAGCCAAGGTCGCAGATTGAACACTGAAGCTTTCTTT
NA	TRBV19	TRBJ2-1	many	CASSKTAFAHNEQFF	TGTGCCAGTAGTAAAACAGCCTTTGCACACAATGAGCAGTTCTTC
TRBD2	TRBV7-2	TRBJ2-3	few	CASSFAGGHATQYF	TGTGCCAGCAGCTTCGCGGGAGGTCACGCTACGCAGTATTTT
NA	TRBV7-3	TRBJ2-7	NA	CASSRQANSEEYF	TGTGCCAGCTCAAGACAGGCCAACTCCGAGGAGTACTTC
NA	TRBV10-1	TRBJ1-2	NA	CASSEPGHNYGYAF	TGCGCCAGCAGTGAACCAGGACATAACTATGGCTACGCCTTC
TRBD2	TRBV7-9	TRBJ2-3	NA	CASSLLTSGGGSTDTQYF	TGTGCCAGCAGCTTATTAACTAGCGGGGGGGGCAGCACAGATACGCAGTATTTT
NA	TRBV7-9	TRBJ2-3	NA	CASSFAGSRETDDF	TGTGCCAGCAGCTTTGCGGGAAGTCGCGAGACCGATGATTTT
NA	TRBV7-4	TRBJ2-1	NA	CASSVVGPPYNEQFF	TGTGCCAGCAGTGTAGTGGGCCCACCGTACAATGAGCAGTTCTTC
TRBD1	TRBV6-7	TRBJ1-2	NA	CASRIWDRGLDYGYTF	TGTGCCAGCAGAATCTGGGACAGGGGCTTGGACTATGGCTACACCTTC
NA	TRBV7-2	TRBJ1-1	NA	CASSLELAADTESFF	TGTGCCAGCAGCTTAGAGCTGGCAGCGGATACTGAATCTTTCTTT
NA	TRBV19	TRBJ1-1	few	CTSSMAGTEAFF	TGTACCAGTAGTATGGCGGGAACTGAAGCTTTCTTT
TRBD1	TRBV20-1	TRBJ2-1	NA	CSARDLRTGGFNEQFF	TGCAGTGCTAGAGATCTCAGGACAGGGGGTTTCAATGAGCAGTTCTTC
NA	TRBV19	TRBJ2-3	few	CASSRGDTQYF	TGTGCCAGTAGTCGGGGGGATACGCAGTATTTT
NA	TRBV11-1	TRBJ2-3	NA	CASSVSERAQYF	TGTGCCAGCAGCGTTTCCGAGAGGGCGCAGTATTTT
NA	TRBV20-1	TRBJ1-6	NA	CSATPGGNSPLHF	TGCAGTGCCACCCCGGGGGGAAATTCACCCCTCCACTTT
TRBD1	TRBV10-3	TRBJ1-2	few	CAVSNRGTNYGYTF	TGTGCCGTCAGTAACAGGGGAACTAACTATGGCTACACCTTC
NA	TRBV7-3	TRBJ2-3	once	CASSLRTETDTQYF	TGTGCCAGCAGCTTACGGACGGAGACGGATACGCAGTATTTT
NA	TRBV6-1	TRBJ1-2	NA	CATPEGGGRTANYGYTF	TGTGCCACCCCTGAAGGCGGGGGAAGGACAGCTAACTATGGCTACACCTTC
NA	TRBV7-3	TRBJ1-5	NA	CASSSSANPEDNQPQHF	TGTGCCAGCAGCTCTAGCGCGAACCCGGAAGACAATCAGCCCCAGCATTTT
NA	TRBV7-8	TRBJ2-3	NA	CASGDGGTAAQYF	TGTGCCAGCGGGGACGGGGGCACTGCCGCGCAGTATTTT